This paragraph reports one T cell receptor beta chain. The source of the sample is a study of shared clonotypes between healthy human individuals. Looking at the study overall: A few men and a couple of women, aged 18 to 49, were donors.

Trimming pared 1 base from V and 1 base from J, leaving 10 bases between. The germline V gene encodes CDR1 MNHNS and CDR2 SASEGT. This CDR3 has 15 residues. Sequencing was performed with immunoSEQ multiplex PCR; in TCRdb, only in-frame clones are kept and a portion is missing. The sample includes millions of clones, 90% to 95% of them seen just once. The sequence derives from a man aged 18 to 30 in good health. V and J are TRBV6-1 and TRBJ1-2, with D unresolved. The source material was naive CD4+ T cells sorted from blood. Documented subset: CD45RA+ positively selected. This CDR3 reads CASSEVSVGNYGYTF. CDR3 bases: TGTGCCAGCAGTGAAGTTTCAGTCGGTAACTATGGCTACACCTTC.